This TCR beta chain was retrieved from a study of cytomegalovirus exposure and HLA in healthy donors. The CDR3 extends over 15 amino acids. Germline V lookup: CDR1 SGHTA, CDR2 FQGNSA. The ends lost 1 base at V and 3 bases at J; junction bases unmatched: 3. Data came from immunoSEQ multiplex PCR; TCRdb stores just in-frame clones and leaves some out. The table lists tens of thousands of clones, 90% to 95% of them singletons. This TCR was sampled from a woman younger than 45 in good health and CMV-seronegative. The sample comprised PBMCs. This chain links TRBV7-2 with TRBJ2-7; 10 nucleotides agree with TRBD2. DNA for the CDR3: TGTGCCAGCAGCTTAGGAAGCGGGGGGGGCTACGAGCAGTACTTC. Translated: CASSLGSGGGYEQYF.